In this sample, the clone carrying this TCR beta chain turned up a few times. Its antigen remains unknown. This entry is derived from a study of shared clonotypes between healthy human individuals. The study ran the assay at deep level. As originally analysed: From ImmunoSEQ came sequences covering only the junction and carrying no quality scores, so filtering differed. The protocol was immunoSEQ multiplex PCR, while the TCRdb copy is restricted to in-frame clones and leaves out a portion. That table is the source of V, J and clone size, and D and trimming were worked out from the DNA. The table records under 2.5 million clones, about 90% of them present only once. General study findings and limits: An expected dependence of interdonor clonotype sharing on sequencing depth was noted.

Sequences were obtained from naive CD4+ T cells from PBMCs. Subset reported: CD45RA+ positively selected. The sequence was collected from a man aged 18 to 30 in good health. Some clones in this sample may be carry-over from other donors' samples.

CDR3 nucleotide sequence: TGTGCCAGCAGTGAAGAGACAGACTATGGCTACACCTTC. Encoded protein: CASSEETDYGYTF. The chain has TRBV6-1 and TRBJ1-2; TRBD1 is a possible D gene (5 bases). The length of the CDR3 is 13 residues. Per the germline V gene, CDR1 is MNHNS and CDR2 is SASEGT. The V end lost 1 base, the J end lost 3 bases, and 6 bases lay between the germline ends.